The clone carrying this TCR beta chain was counted between two and nine times. This record belongs to a study of T cell repertoires in ileal Crohn's disease. CDR1 ENHRY and CDR2 SYGVKD come from the germline V gene. CDR3 length equals 14 residues. V lost 6 bases, J lost 6 bases, and 14 bases lay in between. The repertoire was sequenced with immunoSEQ multiplex PCR; TCRdb's copy has only in-frame clones and lacks some. The sample holds 8,500 to 13,000 clones, about 82% seen once. Time point of the sample: neoterminal ileum biopsy at postoperative endoscopy, about 6 months after surgery. The J gene is TRBJ1-4, the V gene TRBV10-3; perhaps TRBD1 as D (6 bases). The sequencing sample was made of ileal tissue. The receptor was derived from an adult with Crohn's disease. CDR3 bases: TGTGCCATCAGGCACAGGGAGGGGGATGAAAAACTGTTTTTT. The encoded protein is CAIRHREGDEKLFF.